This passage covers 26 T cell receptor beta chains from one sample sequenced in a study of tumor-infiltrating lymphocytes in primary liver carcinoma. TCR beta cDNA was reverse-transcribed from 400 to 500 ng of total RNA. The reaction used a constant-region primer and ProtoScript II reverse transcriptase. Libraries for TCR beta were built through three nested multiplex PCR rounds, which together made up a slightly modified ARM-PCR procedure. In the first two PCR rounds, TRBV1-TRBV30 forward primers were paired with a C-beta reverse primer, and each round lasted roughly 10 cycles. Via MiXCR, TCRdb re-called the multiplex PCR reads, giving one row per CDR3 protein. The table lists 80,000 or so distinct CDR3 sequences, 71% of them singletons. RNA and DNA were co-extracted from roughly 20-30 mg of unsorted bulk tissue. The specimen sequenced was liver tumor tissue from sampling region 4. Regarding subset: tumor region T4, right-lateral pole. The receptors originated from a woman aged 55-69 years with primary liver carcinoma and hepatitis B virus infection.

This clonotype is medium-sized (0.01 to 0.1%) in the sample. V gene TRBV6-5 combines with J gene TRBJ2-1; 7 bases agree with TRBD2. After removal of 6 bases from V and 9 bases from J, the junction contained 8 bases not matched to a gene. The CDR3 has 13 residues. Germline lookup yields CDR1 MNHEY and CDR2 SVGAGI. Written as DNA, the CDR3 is TGTGCCAGCAGCCACGGACTAGACGGTGAGCAGTTCTTC. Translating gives CASSHGLDGEQFF.

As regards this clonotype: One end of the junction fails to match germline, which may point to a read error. The CDR3 reads CASSYQKTRELFF. DNA for the CDR3: TGTGCCAGCAGTTATCAGAAAACCCGGGAGTTGTTTTTT. The chain couples TRBV6-5 to TRBJ2-2; weak D call: TRBD2 (6 bases). The CDR3 covers 13 residues. Germline loops: CDR1 MNHEY, CDR2 SVGAGI.

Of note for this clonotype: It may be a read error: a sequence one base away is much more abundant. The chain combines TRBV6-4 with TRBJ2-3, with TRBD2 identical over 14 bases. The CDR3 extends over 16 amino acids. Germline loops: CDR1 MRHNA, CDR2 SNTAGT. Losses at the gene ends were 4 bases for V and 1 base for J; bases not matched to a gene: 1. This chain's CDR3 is CASSATSGRGTDTQYF. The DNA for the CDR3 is TGTGCCAGCAGTGCGACTAGCGGGAGGGGCACAGATACGCAGTATTTT.

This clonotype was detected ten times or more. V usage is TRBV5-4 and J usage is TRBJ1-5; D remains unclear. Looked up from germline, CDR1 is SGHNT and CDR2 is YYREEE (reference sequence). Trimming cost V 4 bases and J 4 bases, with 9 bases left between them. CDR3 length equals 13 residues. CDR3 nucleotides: TGTGCCAGCAGCCCGGGTCCTAATCAGCCCCAGCATTTT. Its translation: CASSPGPNQPQHF.

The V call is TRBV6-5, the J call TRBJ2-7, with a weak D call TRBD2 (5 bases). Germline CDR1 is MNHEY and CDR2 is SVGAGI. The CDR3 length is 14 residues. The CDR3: CTGSQDKGGYEQYF. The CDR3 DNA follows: TGTACCGGCAGTCAAGATAAGGGCGGGTACGAGCAGTACTTC.

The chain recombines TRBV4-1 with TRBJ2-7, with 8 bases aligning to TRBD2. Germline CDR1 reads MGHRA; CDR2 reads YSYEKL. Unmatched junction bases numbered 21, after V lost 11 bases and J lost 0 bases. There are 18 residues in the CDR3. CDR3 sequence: CAYSQDLSGATVSYEQYF. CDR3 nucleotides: TGCGCCTACAGCCAAGACCTTAGCGGGGCCACAGTCTCCTACGAGCAGTACTTC.

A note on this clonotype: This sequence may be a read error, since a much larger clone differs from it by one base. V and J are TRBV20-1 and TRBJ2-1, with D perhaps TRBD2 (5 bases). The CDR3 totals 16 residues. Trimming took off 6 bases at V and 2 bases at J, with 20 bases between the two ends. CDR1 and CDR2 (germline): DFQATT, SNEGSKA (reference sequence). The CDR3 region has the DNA TGCAGTGCCCCTGATCCGGGATCCCAGGCCTACAATGAGCAGTTCTTC. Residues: CSAPDPGSQAYNEQFF.

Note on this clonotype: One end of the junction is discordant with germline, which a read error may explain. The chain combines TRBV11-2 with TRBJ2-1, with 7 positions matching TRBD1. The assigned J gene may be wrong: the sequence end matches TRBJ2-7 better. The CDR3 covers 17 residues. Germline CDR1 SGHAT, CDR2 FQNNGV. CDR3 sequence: CASSLRPGQRFYKEQYF. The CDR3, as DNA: TGTGCGAGCAGCTTACGACCGGGACAGAGATTCTACAAAGAGCAGTACTTC.

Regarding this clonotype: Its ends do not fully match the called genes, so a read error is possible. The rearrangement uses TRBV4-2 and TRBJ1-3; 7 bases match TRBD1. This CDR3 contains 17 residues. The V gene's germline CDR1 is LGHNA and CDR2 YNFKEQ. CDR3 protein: CARSQYVGGFTGNTIYF. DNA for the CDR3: TGTGCCAGGAGCCAATATGTAGGGGGCTTTACCGGAAACACCATATATTTT.

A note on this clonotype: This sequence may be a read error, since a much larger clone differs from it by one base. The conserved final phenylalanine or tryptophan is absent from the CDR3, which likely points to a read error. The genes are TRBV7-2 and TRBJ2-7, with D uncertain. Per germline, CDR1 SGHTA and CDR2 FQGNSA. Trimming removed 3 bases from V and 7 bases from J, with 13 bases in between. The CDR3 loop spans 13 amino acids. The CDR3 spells CASSFFGSPEQYL. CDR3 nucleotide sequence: TGTGCCAGCAGCTTTTTTGGCAGCCCGGAGCAGTACTTG.

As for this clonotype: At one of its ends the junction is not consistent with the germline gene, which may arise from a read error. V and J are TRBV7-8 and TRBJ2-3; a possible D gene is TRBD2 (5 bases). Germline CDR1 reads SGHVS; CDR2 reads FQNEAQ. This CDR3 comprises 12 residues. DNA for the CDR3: TGTGCCAGCAGCACGAGCGGAGATACGCAATATTTT. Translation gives CASSTSGDTQYF.

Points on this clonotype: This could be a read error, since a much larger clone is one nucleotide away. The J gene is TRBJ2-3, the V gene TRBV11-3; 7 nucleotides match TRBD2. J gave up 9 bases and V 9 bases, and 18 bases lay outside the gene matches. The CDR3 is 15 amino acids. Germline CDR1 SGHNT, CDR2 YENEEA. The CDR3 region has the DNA TGTGCCAGGAGCCCGGGGGGACTCCAGGGCGGAACGCAGTATTTT. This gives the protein CARSPGGLQGGTQYF.

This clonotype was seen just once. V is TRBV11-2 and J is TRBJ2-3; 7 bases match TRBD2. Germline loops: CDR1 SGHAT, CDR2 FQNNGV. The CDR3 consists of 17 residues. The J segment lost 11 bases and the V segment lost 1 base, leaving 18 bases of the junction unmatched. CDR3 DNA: TGTGCCAGCAGCTTAGGGGGACTAAGGTACACGTCAGGTATGCAGTATTTT. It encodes CASSLGGLRYTSGMQYF.

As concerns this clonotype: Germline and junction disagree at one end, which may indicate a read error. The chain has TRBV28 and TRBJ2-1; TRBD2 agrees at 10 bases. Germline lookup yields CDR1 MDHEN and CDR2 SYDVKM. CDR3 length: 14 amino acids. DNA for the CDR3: TGTGTCAGCAGTCTAGCGGGAGCCATCAACGAGCAGTTCTTC. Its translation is CVSSLAGAINEQFF.

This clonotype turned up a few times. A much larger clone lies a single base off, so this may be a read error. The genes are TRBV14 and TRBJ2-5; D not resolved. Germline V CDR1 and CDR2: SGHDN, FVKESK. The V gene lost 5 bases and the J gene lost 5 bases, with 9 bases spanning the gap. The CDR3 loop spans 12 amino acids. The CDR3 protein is CASSLRSETQYF. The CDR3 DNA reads TGTGCCAGCAGCTTACGGTCGGAGACCCAGTACTTC.

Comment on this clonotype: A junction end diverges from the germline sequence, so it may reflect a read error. In DNA, the CDR3 is TGTGCTAGCAGTTCCCGGGGGGCGTGGACCATGGGCAATGAGCAGTTCTTC. This gives the protein CASSSRGAWTMGNEQFF. The genes are TRBV11-3 and TRBJ2-1, with a weak D call TRBD2 (7 bases). The CDR3 contains 17 residues. CDR1 SGHNT and CDR2 YENEEA come from the germline V gene.

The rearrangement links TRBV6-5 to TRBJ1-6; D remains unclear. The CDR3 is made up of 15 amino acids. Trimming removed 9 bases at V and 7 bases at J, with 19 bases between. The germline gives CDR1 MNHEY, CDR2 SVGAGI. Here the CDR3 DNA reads TGTGCCAGTAGTCTTACCAGGACTGGGAATTCACCCCTCCACTTT. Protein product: CASSLTRTGNSPLHF.

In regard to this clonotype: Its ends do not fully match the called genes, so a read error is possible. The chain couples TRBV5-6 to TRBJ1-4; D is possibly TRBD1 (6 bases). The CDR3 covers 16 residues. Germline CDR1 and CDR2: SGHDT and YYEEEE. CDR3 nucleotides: TGTGCCAGCAGCTTGCCAGGGGATGCAACTATTGAAAAACTGTTTTTT. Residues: CASSLPGDATIEKLFF.

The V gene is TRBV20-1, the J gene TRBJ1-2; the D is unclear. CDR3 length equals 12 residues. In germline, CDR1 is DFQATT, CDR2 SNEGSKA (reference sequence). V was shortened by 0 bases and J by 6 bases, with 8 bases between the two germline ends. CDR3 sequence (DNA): TGCAGTGCTAGAGATGGTGACGATGGCTACACCTTC. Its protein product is CSARDGDDGYTF.

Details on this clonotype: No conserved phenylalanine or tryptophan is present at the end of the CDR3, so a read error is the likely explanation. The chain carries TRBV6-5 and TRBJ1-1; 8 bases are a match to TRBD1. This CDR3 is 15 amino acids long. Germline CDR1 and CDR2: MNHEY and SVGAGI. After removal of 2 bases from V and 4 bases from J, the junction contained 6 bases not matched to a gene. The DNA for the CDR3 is TGTGCCAGCAGTTACATTCGGCAGGGGGCCACTGAAGCTTTCTCT. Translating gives CASSYIRQGATEAFS.

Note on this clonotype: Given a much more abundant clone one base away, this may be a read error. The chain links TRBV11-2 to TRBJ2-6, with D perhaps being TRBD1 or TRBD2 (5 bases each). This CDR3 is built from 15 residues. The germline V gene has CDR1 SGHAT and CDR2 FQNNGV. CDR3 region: CATQRPRSGADVLTF. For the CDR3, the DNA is TGTGCCACCCAGCGGCCGCGCTCTGGGGCCGACGTCCTGACTTTC. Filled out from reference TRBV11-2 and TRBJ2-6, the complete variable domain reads EAGVAQSPRYKIIEKRQSVAFWCNPISGHATLYWYQQILGQGPKLLIQFQNNGVVDDSQLPKDRFSAERLKGVDSTLKIQPAKLEDSAVYLCATQRPRSGADVLTFGAGSRLTVL.

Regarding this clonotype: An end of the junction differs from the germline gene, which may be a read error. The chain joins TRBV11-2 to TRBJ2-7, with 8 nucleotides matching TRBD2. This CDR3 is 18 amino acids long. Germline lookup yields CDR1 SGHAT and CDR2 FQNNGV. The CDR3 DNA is TGCGCCAGCAGCTTAGATTGGGTCAGTCTAGCGGGTCCTTACAAGCAGTACTTC. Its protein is CASSLDWVSLAGPYKQYF.

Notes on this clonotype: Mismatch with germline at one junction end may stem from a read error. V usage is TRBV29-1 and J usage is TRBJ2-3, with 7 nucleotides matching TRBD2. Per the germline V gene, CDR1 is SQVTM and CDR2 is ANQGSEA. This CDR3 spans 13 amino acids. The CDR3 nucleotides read TGCAGTGCATTAACACGGGAGGCAGATATGCAGGATTTT. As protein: CSALTREADMQDF.

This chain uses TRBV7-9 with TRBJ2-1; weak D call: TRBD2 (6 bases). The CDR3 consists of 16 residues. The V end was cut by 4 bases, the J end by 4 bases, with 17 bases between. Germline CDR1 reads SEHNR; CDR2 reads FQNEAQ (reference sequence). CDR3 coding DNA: TGTGCCAGCAGCTCACGGGGGACGGAAGGGTACAATGAGCAGTTCTTC. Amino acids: CASSSRGTEGYNEQFF.

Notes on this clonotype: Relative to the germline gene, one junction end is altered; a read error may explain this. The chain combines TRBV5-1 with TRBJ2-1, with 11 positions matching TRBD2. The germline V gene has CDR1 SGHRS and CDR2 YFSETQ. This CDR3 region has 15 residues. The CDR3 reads CTSILLAGVYNEQFF. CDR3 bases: TGCACCAGCATCTTACTAGCGGGAGTATATAATGAGCAGTTCTTC.

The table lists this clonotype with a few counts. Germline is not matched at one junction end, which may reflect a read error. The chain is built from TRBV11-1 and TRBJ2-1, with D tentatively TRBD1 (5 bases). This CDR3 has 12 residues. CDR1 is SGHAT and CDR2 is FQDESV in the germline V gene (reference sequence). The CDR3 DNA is TGTGCCAGCAACCTTGACAGAAATGGGCAGTTCTTC. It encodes CASNLDRNGQFF.